Shown below are 5 T cell receptor beta chains from a single sample sequenced in a study of T cells in Graves' hyperthyroidism and ophthalmopathy. Amplification yielded TCR beta CDR3 regions, with RNA transcripts as the source. Using the HTBI primer set, a first-round RT-PCR was run on the TCR CDR3. TCRdb analysed the multiplex PCR reads with MiXCR anew, one entry per CDR3 protein. This table has 250,000 to 350,000 distinct CDR3 sequences, over 15% appearing once. The source material was blood. Receptors were obtained from a woman aged 55-75 years with Graves' ophthalmopathy.

This clonotype was picked up a small number of times. The rearrangement joins TRBV10-3 to TRBJ1-2; D remains ambiguous. Trimming took off 3 bases at V and 8 bases at J, with 19 bases between the two ends. Germline CDR1 is ENHRY and CDR2 is SYGVKD. There are 15 residues in the CDR3. CDR3 DNA sequence: TGTGCCATCAGTGATTTTTCCGTGATTCTTATGGGCTACACCTTC. Its translation is CAISDFSVILMGYTF.

This chain joins TRBV25-1 and TRBJ1-4; possible D gene TRBD1, 5 bases. Germline V gene data show CDR1 as MGHDK and CDR2 as SYGVNS. The CDR3 is 14 residues long. Trimming cost V 1 base and J 5 bases, with 8 bases left between them. The CDR3 region has the DNA TGTGCCAGCAGTGAATGGCAGGGAAATGAAAAACTGTTTTTT. It specifies CASSEWQGNEKLFF.

This clonotype was recorded many times. V gene TRBV28 combines with J gene TRBJ2-1, with 8 bases lining up with TRBD2. Germline assignment: CDR1 MDHEN and CDR2 SYDVKM. V trimming: 4 bases; J trimming: 6 bases; junction bases outside the gene matches: 14. This CDR3 is built from 17 residues. The CDR3 loop reads CASSSPGTSIWVNEQFF. The CDR3 DNA follows: TGTGCCAGCAGTTCCCCCGGGACTAGTATTTGGGTCAATGAGCAGTTCTTC.

Ten or more counts support this clonotype. The rearrangement joins TRBV27 to TRBJ2-2; 12 bases match TRBD1. Germline CDR1 MNHEY, CDR2 SMNVEV (reference sequence). Trimming removed 3 bases from V and 4 bases from J; junction bases left unmatched: 6. This CDR3 comprises 17 residues. The CDR3 DNA reads as TGTGCCAGCAGTTTCGGGACAGGGGGCGCGGGCACCGGGGAGCTGTTTTTT. It codes for CASSFGTGGAGTGELFF.

This clonotype was counted only a few times. This chain's CDR3 is CASSLAPGQGFTEAFF. The CDR3 DNA sequence: TGTGCCAGCAGCTTAGCGCCGGGACAGGGCTTCACTGAAGCTTTCTTT. The chain uses TRBV7-9 and TRBJ1-1, with 9 bases lining up with TRBD1. Germline V gives CDR1 SEHNR, CDR2 FQNEAQ (reference sequence). With V trimmed by 0 bases and J by 4 bases, 6 bases remained unmatched. The CDR3 totals 16 residues.